The present entry profiles one T cell receptor (beta chain) with its context. Its antigen is not known. This record comes from a study of identical twins. Unique molecular identifiers were present on the cDNA, and a universal primer site came from template switching. TCRdb re-called the 5' RACE reads with MiXCR, one entry per CDR3 protein. Among 400,000 to 500,000 distinct CDR3 sequences listed, approximately 18% were seen once. Study outcomes and limitations: Researchers reported excess low generation probability among twin-shared out-of-frame alpha sequences.

Germline assignment: CDR1 DFQATT and CDR2 SNEGSKA (reference sequence). V lost 3 bases, J lost 3 bases, and 11 bases stayed unmatched. This CDR3 spans 15 amino acids. The material sequenced was naive T cells sorted from blood. The source of this sequence is a man in his forties or fifties in good health. The V gene is TRBV20-1, the J gene TRBJ2-7; 7 bases align to TRBD1. The CDR3 DNA reads TGCAGTGCTAGGGATTTCGTGGGACAGAGCTACGAGCAGTACTTC. The encoded protein is CSARDFVGQSYEQYF.